The next 19 T cell receptor beta chains were all read from a single sample in a study of blood T cell repertoires in COVID-19. Assay used: immunoSEQ multiplex PCR; TCRdb lists only in-frame clones, some missing. The sample has about 120,000 clones; around 81% are singletons. The sequenced sample consisted of peripheral blood. The receptors come from a woman between 45 and 60 years old with acute or convalescent COVID-19.

The chain links TRBV7-2 to TRBJ1-5; D is unresolved. Trimming left V 1 base short and J 3 bases short, with 4 bases between. There are 13 residues in the CDR3. CDR1 and CDR2 from the germline V gene are SGHTA and FQGNSA. The CDR3, as DNA: TGTGCCAGCAGCTTAGGGCACAATCAGCCCCAGCATTTT. Translation: CASSLGHNQPQHF.

The chain couples TRBV27 to TRBJ2-1, with D maybe TRBD1 (6 bases). V was cut by 5 bases and J by 4 bases, with 15 bases left in between. CDR1 is MNHEY, CDR2 SMNVEV, per germline (reference sequence). The CDR3 covers 15 residues. CDR3 nucleotides: TGTGCCAGCAGTATGGACAGCCAGCCTTACAATGAGCAGTTCTTC. Protein sequence: CASSMDSQPYNEQFF.

The chain is built from TRBV5-1 and TRBJ1-6, with 8 bases lining up with TRBD1. The length of the CDR3 is 16 residues. V lost 5 bases to trimming and J lost 7 bases; unmatched junction nucleotides: 11. From germline, CDR1 is SGHRS and CDR2 YFSETQ. In DNA form, the CDR3 reads TGCGCCAGCAGGCCCGGGACAGGAGCTCTCAATTCACCCCTCCACTTT. Protein sequence: CASRPGTGALNSPLHF.

This clone came up a few times. The rearrangement joins TRBV5-1 to TRBJ1-6; D remains unclear. V was clipped by 0 bases and J by 9 bases, with 10 bases between them. This CDR3 contains 14 residues. The V gene's germline CDR1 is SGHRS and CDR2 YFSETQ. CDR3 bases: TGCGCCAGCAGCTTGGCTCCCAGTATTTCACCCCTCCACTTT. Amino acids: CASSLAPSISPLHF.

V usage is TRBV4-2 and J usage is TRBJ2-1; TRBD2 matches at 8 bases. This CDR3 spans 16 amino acids. The V gene end was trimmed by 0 bases and the J gene end by 7 bases; junction bases not matched to a gene: 8. The germline CDR1 and CDR2 sequences are LGHNA and YNFKEQ. The CDR3 bases are TGTGCCAGCAGCCAAGACTACGGGAGGGCGGGTAATGAGCAGTTCTTC. This codes for CASSQDYGRAGNEQFF.

The chain has TRBV11-2 and TRBJ2-1; D is ambiguous. V lost 2 bases to trimming and J lost 5 bases, with 7 bases between them. CDR1 is SGHAT, CDR2 FQNNGV, per germline. The CDR3 contains 13 residues. The CDR3 region has the DNA TGTGCCAGCAGCTTAAACTATAACAATGAGCAGTTCTTC. It specifies CASSLNYNNEQFF.

The chain combines TRBV5-6 with TRBJ1-4; D gene ambiguous. The CDR3 spans 13 residues. The V end lost 1 base, the J end lost 7 bases, and 8 bases lay between the germline ends. The V gene's germline CDR1 is SGHDT and CDR2 YYEEEE. The CDR3 sequence: CASSLWQIEKLFF. In DNA form, the CDR3 reads TGTGCCAGCAGCTTGTGGCAGATTGAAAAACTGTTTTTT.

This clone was detected only a few times. The CDR3 is CASSLGIREAEAFF. CDR3 nucleotide sequence: TGTGCCAGCAGCTTAGGCATCCGAGAGGCTGAAGCTTTCTTT. The chain carries TRBV11-2 and TRBJ1-1; D call uncertain. The CDR3 is made up of 14 amino acids. Germline-derived CDR1 and CDR2 are SGHAT and FQNNGV. V was cut by 1 base and J by 6 bases, with 12 bases left in between.

This clone was seen a single time. One end of the junction fails to match germline, which may point to a read error. The chain links TRBV7-9 to TRBJ2-7; 7 bases agree with TRBD1. CDR1 is SEHNR and CDR2 is FQNEAQ in the germline V gene (reference sequence). The CDR3 consists of 15 residues. CDR3 in amino acids: CASSSPGQNSNEQYF. In DNA form, the CDR3 reads TGTGCCAGCAGCTCCCCGGGACAGAACTCCAACGAGCAGTACTTC.

The rearrangement joins TRBV18 to TRBJ1-5, with a tentative D call TRBD1 (6 bases). The length of the CDR3 is 14 residues. Per the germline V gene, CDR1 is KGHSH and CDR2 is LQKENI. V dropped 5 bases and J dropped 4 bases, with 12 bases sitting between them. The CDR3 spells CASSYDRRNQPQHF. DNA of the CDR3: TGTGCCAGCTCATATGACAGGCGTAATCAGCCCCAGCATTTT.

The J gene is TRBJ1-2, the V gene TRBV19; TRBD1 aligns across 9 bases. Per the germline V gene, CDR1 is LNHDA and CDR2 is SQIVND (reference sequence). This CDR3 has 14 residues. Trimming took 6 bases from V and 8 from J; bases not matched to a gene: 10. CDR3 in amino acids: CASRRRTGDEGYTF. DNA of the CDR3: TGTGCCAGTAGGAGACGGACAGGGGATGAAGGCTACACCTTC.

As to this clone: This same CDR3 is encoded by further DNA sequences in the sample. The chain joins TRBV9 to TRBJ2-1, with D unresolved. Germline CDR1 SGDLS, CDR2 YYNGEE. Trimming shortened V by 3 bases and J by 6 bases, and 7 bases separated the two germline ends. There are 12 residues in the CDR3. The CDR3 protein is CASSGPGNEQFF. Written as DNA, the CDR3 is TGTGCCAGCAGCGGCCCAGGCAATGAGCAGTTCTTC.

The V and J genes are TRBV19 and TRBJ1-5, with TRBD1 matching over 10 bases. This CDR3 is built from 15 residues. Per germline, CDR1 LNHDA and CDR2 SQIVND (reference sequence). J lost 3 bases, V lost 6 bases, and 5 bases had no gene match. The CDR3 spells CASSPGQGTNQPQHF. The CDR3 DNA sequence: TGTGCCAGTAGCCCGGGACAGGGGACCAATCAGCCCCAGCATTTT.

The chain couples TRBV5-6 to TRBJ1-4; unclear D gene. Germline assignment: CDR1 SGHDT and CDR2 YYEEEE. CDR3 length: 14 amino acids. Between the trimmed V and J ends, which lost 4 bases and 1 base, there was a span of 8 bases. CDR3 amino acids: CASSVRVTNEKLFF. The CDR3 nucleotides are TGTGCCAGCAGCGTGAGGGTAACTAATGAAAAACTGTTTTTT.

The chain employs TRBV5-1 and TRBJ1-2; possibly TRBD1 for D (6 bases). V was cut by 2 bases and J by 2 bases, with 10 bases left in between. Germline V CDR1 and CDR2: SGHRS, YFSETQ. The CDR3 runs to 14 residues. The CDR3 sequence: CASSLTGGNYGYTF. CDR3 in DNA: TGCGCCAGCAGCTTAACTGGGGGCAACTATGGCTACACCTTC.

With regard to this clone: Germline is not matched at one junction end, which may reflect a read error. This chain links TRBV11-1 with TRBJ1-6; D perhaps matches TRBD1 (6 bases). CDR3 size: 15 residues. Germline V gene data show CDR1 as SGHAT and CDR2 as FQDESV (reference sequence). CDR3 in amino acids: CASSWAGTNKSPLHF. As DNA, the CDR3 is TGTGCCAGCAGCTGGGCCGGGACAAATAAGTCACCCCTCCACTTT.

The chain has TRBV7-9 and TRBJ1-5; 7 nucleotides agree with TRBD1. Trimming cost V 5 bases and J 1 base; bases outside gene matches: 2. The germline V gene has CDR1 SEHNR and CDR2 FQNEAQ (reference sequence). There are 14 residues in the CDR3. CDR3 in DNA: TGTGCCAGCAGCCTACAGGGGAGCAATCAGCCCCAGCATTTT. Translation gives CASSLQGSNQPQHF.

The chain links TRBV2 to TRBJ2-5, with 10 nucleotides matching TRBD2. CDR3 length: 13 amino acids. The ends lost 9 bases at V and 1 base at J; junction bases unmatched: 2. Germline CDR1 reads SNHLY; CDR2 reads FYNNEI. CDR3 DNA: TGTGCCAGTAGCGGGGGGATCCAAGAGACCCAGTACTTC. Its protein product is CASSGGIQETQYF.

The chain is built from TRBV5-4 and TRBJ1-3, with 9 nucleotides matching TRBD1. The V gene's germline CDR1 is SGHNT and CDR2 YYREEE (reference sequence). Trimming removed 4 bases from V and 7 bases from J; junction bases left unmatched: 9. This CDR3 has 15 residues. The CDR3 DNA follows: TGTGCCAGCAGCGGAGACAGGGGGTTTTCGAACACCATATATTTT. Protein: CASSGDRGFSNTIYF. Looking up the rest from reference TRBV5-4 and TRBJ1-3 gives the full variable domain: ETGVTQSPTHLIKTRGQQVTLRCSSQSGHNTVSWYQQALGQGPQFIFQYYREEENGRGNFPPRFSGLQFPNYSSELNVNALELDDSALYLCASSGDRGFSNTIYFGEGSWLTVV.